The text below deals with one T cell receptor (beta chain). What it binds is not known. At sampling all donors were nominally healthy, likely with unrecorded immune exposures. With 60 Vbeta and 13 Jbeta primers, the PCR was carried out. Libraries were prepared by immunoSEQ multiplex PCR; TCRdb keeps only in-frame clonotypes and omits some of them. Of some 170,000 clones in the sample, roughly four fifths were seen once. The data were obtained in a study of cytomegalovirus exposure and HLA in healthy donors. Overall study findings and caveats: In a later analysis, at a false discovery rate of 0.05, 17,000 or so TCR beta sequences were associated with HLA alleles. A link between a missense DCLRE1C variant and TCR beta V- and J-gene trimming emerged from a later analysis.

After removal of 2 bases from V and 1 base from J, the junction contained 8 bases not matched to a gene. This CDR3 is 16 amino acids long. Germline CDR1 MDHEN, CDR2 SYDVKM. The material sequenced was PBMCs. This TCR was sampled from a man aged 45-65 years in good health and CMV-seropositive. This chain uses TRBV28 with TRBJ2-7; 7 bases agree with TRBD1. The CDR3 bases are TGTGCCAGCAGTTTACGCCTTGGCAGGGGGTCCTACGAGCAGTACTTC. Residues: CASSLRLGRGSYEQYF.